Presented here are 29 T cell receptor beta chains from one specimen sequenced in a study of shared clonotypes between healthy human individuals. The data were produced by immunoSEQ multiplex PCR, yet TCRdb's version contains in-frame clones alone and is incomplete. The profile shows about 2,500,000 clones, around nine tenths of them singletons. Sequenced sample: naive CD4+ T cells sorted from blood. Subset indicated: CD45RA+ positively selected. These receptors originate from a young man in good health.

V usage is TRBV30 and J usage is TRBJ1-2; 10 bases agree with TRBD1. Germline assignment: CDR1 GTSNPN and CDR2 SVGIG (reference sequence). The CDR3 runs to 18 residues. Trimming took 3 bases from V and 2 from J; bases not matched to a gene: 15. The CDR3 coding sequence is TGTGCCTGGAGGGATAGAAGGGGGACAGGGGAGTCAAACTATGGCTACACCTTC. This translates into CAWRDRRGTGESNYGYTF.

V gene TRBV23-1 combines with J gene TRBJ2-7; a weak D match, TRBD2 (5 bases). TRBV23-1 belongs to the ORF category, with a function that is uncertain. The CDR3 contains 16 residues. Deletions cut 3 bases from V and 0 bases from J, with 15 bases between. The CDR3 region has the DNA TGCGCCAGCAGTCACCCATCAGAGGGAATCTCCTACGAGCAGTACTTC. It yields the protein CASSHPSEGISYEQYF.

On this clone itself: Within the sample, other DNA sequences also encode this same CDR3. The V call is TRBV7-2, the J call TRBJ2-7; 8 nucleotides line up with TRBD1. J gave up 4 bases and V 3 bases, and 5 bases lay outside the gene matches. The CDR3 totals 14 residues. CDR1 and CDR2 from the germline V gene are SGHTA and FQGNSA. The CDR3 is CASSFDRGPYEQYF. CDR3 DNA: TGTGCCAGCAGCTTTGACAGGGGCCCATACGAGCAGTACTTC.

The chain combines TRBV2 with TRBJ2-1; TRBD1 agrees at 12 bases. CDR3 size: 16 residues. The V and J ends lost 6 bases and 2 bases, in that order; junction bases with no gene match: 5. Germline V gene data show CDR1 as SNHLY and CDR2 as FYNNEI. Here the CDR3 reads CASSHGTGGPYNEQFF. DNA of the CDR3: TGTGCCAGCAGCCACGGGACAGGGGGCCCCTACAATGAGCAGTTCTTC.

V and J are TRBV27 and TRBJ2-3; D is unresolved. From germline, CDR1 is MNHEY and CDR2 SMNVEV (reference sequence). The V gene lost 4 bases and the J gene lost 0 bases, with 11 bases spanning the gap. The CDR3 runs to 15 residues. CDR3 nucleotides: TGTGCCAGCAGTTCGCCCGTTTCTAGCACAGATACGCAGTATTTT. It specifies CASSSPVSSTDTQYF.

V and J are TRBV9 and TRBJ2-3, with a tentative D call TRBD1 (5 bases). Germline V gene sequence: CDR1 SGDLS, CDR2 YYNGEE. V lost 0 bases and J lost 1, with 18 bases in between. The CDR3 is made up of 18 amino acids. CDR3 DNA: TGTGCCAGCAGCGTAGGGGTAGACAGATCGACGGGCACAGATACGCAGTATTTT. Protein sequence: CASSVGVDRSTGTDTQYF.

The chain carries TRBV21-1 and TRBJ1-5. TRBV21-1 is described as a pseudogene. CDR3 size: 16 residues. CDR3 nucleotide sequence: TGTGCCAGCAGCAAACCCAGGGAGGGGGGCAATCAGCCCCAGCATTTT. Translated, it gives CASSKPREGGNQPQHF.

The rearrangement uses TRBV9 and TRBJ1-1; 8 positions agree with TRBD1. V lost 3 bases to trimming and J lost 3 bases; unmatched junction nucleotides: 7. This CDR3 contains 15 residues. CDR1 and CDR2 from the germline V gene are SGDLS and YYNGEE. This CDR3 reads CASSAGQAVDTEAFF. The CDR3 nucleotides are TGTGCCAGCAGCGCGGGACAGGCGGTCGACACTGAAGCTTTCTTT.

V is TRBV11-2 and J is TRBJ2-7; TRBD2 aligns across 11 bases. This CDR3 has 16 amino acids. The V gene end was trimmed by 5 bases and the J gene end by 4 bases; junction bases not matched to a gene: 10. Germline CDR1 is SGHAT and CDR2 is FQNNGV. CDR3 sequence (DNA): TGTGCCAGCAGCCCCCAACTAGCGGGGGTCGGTTACGAGCAGTACTTC. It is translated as CASSPQLAGVGYEQYF.

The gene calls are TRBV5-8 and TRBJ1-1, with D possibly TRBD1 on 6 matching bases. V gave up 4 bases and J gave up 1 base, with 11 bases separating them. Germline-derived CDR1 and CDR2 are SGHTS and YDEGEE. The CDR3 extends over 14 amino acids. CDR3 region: CASSGTLRNTEAFF. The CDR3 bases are TGTGCCAGCAGCGGGACACTTCGGAACACTGAAGCTTTCTTT.

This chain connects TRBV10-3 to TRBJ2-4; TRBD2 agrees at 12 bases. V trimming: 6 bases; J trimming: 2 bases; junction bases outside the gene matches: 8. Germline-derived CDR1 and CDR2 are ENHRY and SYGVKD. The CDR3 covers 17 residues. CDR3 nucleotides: TGTGCCATCAGCCGGACTAGCGGGACTACAACCAAAAACATTCAGTACTTC. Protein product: CAISRTSGTTTKNIQYF.

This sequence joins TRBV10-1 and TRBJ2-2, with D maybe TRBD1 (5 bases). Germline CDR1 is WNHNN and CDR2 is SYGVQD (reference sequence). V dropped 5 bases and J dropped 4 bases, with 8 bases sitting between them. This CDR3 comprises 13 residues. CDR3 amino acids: CASSRGITGELFF. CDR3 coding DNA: TGCGCCAGCAGTAGGGGAATCACCGGGGAGCTGTTTTTT.

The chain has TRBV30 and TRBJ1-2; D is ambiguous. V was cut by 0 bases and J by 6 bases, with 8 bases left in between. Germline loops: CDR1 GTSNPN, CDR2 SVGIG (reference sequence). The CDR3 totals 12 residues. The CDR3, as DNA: TGTGCCTGGAGTGTTTCACGCCATGGCTACACCTTC. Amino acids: CAWSVSRHGYTF.

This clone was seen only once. The CDR3 bases are TGCGCCAGCAGAGCGGGAGGGCCGGGGGAGCAGTACTTC. It yields the protein CASRAGGPGEQYF. The J gene is TRBJ2-7, the V gene TRBV5-1, with TRBD2 matching over 10 bases. CDR1 and CDR2 from the germline V gene are SGHRS and YFSETQ. V lost 5 bases to trimming and J lost 7 bases; unmatched junction nucleotides: 6. This CDR3 spans 13 amino acids.

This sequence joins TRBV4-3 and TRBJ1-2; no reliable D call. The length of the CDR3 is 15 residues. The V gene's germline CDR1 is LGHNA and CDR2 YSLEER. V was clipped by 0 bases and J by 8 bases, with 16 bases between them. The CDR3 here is CASSQELVSTGGYTF. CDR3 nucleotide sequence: TGCGCCAGCAGCCAAGAATTAGTGTCGACTGGAGGCTACACCTTC.

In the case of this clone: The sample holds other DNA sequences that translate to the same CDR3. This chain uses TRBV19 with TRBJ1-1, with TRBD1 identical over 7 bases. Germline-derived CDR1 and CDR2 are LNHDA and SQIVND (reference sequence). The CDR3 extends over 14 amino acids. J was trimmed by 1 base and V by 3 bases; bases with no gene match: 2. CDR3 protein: CASSIGDRNTEAFF. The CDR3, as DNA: TGTGCCAGTAGTATTGGGGACAGGAACACTGAAGCTTTCTTT.

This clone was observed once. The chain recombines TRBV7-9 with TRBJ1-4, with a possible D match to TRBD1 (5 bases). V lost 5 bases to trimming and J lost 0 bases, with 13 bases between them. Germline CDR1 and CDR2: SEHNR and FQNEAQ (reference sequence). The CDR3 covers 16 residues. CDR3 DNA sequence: TGTGCCAGCAGCCCGGCGGGGCGTGCAACTAATGAAAAACTGTTTTTT. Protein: CASSPAGRATNEKLFF. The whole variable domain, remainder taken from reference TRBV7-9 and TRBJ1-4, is DTGVSQNPRHKITKRGQNVTFRCDPISEHNRLYWYRQTLGQGPEFLTYFQNEAQLEKSRLLSDRFSAERPKGSFSTLEIQRTEQGDSAMYLCASSPAGRATNEKLFFGSGTQLSVL.

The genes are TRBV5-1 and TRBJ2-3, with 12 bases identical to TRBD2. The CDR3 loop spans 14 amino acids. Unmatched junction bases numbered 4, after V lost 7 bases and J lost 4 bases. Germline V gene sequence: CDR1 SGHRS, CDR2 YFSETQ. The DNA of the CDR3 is TGCGCCAGCGGGCTAGCGGGAGGGGCAGATACGCAGTATTTT. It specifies CASGLAGGADTQYF.

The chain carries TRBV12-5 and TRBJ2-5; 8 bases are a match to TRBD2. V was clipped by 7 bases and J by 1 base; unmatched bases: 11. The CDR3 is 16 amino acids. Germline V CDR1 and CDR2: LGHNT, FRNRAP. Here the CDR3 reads CASVRGGSAIQETQYF. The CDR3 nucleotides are TGTGCTAGTGTCCGGGGGGGTAGCGCGATCCAAGAGACCCAGTACTTC.

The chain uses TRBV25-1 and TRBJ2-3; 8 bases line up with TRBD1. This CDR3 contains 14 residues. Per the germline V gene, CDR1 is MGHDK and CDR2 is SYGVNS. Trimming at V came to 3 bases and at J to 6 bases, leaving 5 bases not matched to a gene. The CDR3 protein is CASSEGQVVDTQYF. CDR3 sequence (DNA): TGTGCCAGCAGTGAGGGACAGGTTGTCGATACGCAGTATTTT.

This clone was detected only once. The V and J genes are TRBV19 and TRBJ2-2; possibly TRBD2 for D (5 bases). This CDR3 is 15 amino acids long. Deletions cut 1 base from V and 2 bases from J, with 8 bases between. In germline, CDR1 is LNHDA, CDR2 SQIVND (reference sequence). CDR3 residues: CASSIARANTGELFF. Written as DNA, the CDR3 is TGTGCCAGTAGTATAGCGAGGGCCAACACCGGGGAGCTGTTTTTT.

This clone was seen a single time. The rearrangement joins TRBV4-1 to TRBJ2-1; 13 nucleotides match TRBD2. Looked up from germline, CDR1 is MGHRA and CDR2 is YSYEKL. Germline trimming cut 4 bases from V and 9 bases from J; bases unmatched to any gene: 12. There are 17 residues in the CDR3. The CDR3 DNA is TGCGCCAGCAGCCGAGATTCCCAACTAGCGGGGGGGGGTGAGCAGTTCTTC. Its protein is CASSRDSQLAGGGEQFF.

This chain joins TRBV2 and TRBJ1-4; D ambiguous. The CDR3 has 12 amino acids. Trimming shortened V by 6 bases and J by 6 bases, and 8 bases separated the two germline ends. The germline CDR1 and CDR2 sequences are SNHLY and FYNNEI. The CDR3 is CASSPLYEKLFF. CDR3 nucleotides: TGTGCCAGCAGCCCTCTATATGAAAAACTGTTTTTT.

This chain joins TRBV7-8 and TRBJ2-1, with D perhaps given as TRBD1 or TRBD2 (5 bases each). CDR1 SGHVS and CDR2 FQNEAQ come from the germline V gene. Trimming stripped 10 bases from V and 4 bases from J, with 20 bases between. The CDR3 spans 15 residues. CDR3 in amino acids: CATLLRGRGYNEQFF. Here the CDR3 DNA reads TGTGCCACCCTTTTGAGGGGAAGAGGGTACAATGAGCAGTTCTTC.

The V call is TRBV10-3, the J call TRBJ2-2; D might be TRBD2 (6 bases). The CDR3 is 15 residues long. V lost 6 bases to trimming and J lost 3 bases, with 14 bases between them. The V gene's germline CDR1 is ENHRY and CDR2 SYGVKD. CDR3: CAISPTGADTGELFF. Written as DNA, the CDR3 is TGTGCCATCAGCCCGACGGGAGCCGACACCGGGGAGCTGTTTTTT.

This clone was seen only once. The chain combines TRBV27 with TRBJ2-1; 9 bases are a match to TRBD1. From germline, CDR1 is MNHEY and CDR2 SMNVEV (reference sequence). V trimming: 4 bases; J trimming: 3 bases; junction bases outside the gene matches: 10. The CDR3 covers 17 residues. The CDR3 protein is CASSWVLTGGLYNEQFF. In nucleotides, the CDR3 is TGTGCCAGCAGTTGGGTCCTGACAGGGGGTCTCTACAATGAGCAGTTCTTC.

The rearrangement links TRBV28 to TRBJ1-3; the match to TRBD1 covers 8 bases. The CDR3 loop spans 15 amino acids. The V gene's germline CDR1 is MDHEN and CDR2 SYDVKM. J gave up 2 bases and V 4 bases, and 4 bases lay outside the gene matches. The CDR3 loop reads CASSYSDRAGNTIYF. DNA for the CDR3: TGTGCCAGCAGTTACTCGGACAGGGCTGGAAACACCATATATTTT. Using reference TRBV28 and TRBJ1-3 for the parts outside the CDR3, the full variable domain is DVKVTQSSRYLVKRTGEKVFLECVQDMDHENMFWYRQDPGLGLRLIYFSYDVKMKEKGDIPEGYSVSREKKERFSLILESASTNQTSMYLCASSYSDRAGNTIYFGEGSWLTVV.

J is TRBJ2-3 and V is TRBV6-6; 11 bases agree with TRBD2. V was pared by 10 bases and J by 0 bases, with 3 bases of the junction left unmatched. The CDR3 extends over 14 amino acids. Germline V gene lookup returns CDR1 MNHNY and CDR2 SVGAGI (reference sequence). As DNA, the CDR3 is TGTGCCACCATAGCGGGAGGGAGCACAGATACGCAGTATTTT. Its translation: CATIAGGSTDTQYF.

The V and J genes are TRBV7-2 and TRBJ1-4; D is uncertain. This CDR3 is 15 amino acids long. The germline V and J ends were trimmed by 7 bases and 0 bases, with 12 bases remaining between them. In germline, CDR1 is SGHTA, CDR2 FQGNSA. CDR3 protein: CASKQTIATNEKLFF. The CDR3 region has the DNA TGTGCCAGCAAGCAGACTATAGCAACTAATGAAAAACTGTTTTTT.